Below, one T cell receptor beta chain is given with its context. This sample was included in a study of technical replicates of blood from a few donors. The CDR3 runs 15 residues. From germline, CDR1 is SGHAT and CDR2 FQNNGV. Trimming took 5 bases from V and 4 from J; bases not matched to a gene: 9. TCRdb's copy holds only in-frame clones and misses some; the assay was immunoSEQ multiplex PCR. The sample holds approximately 93,000 clones, nearly 95% seen once. The TCR comes from a human donor in good health. The genes are TRBV11-2 and TRBJ2-3; 7 nucleotides match TRBD2. Sequencing was done on a sample of T cells isolated from PBMCs. The CDR3 DNA reads as TGTGCCAGCAGCCCAGCTGGGGGGAGGGCAGATACGCAGTATTTT. Residues: CASSPAGGRADTQYF. Full variable domain (rest looked up from reference TRBV11-2 and TRBJ2-3): EAGVAQSPRYKIIEKRQSVAFWCNPISGHATLYWYQQILGQGPKLLIQFQNNGVVDDSQLPKDRFSAERLKGVDSTLKIQPAKLEDSAVYLCASSPAGGRADTQYFGPGTRLTVL.